The 29 T cell receptor beta chains listed next were all sequenced from one sample in a study of blood T cell repertoires in COVID-19. TCRdb's copy holds only in-frame clones and misses some; the assay was immunoSEQ multiplex PCR. Found here are under 350,000 clones, 89% of them singletons; the top ten hold 1.5% to 2%. Sequences were obtained from PBMCs or T cells enriched from blood (not recorded which). These receptors all come from a woman aged 40 to 50 who had recovered from COVID-19.

CDR3 coding DNA: TGTGCCAGCAGCTCCGGGACAGGATTCTATGGCTACACCTTC. As protein: CASSSGTGFYGYTF. The chain uses TRBV7-9 and TRBJ1-2, with 8 bases aligning to TRBD1. CDR3 size: 14 residues. Per germline, CDR1 SEHNR and CDR2 FQNEAQ (reference sequence). Trimming removed 4 bases from V and 4 bases from J; junction bases left unmatched: 5.

This sequence joins TRBV4-1 and TRBJ2-6, with TRBD1 as a possible D gene (6 bases). The ends were cut back, 4 bases at V and 0 bases at J, with 19 bases in the middle. Germline-derived CDR1 and CDR2 are MGHRA and YSYEKL. The CDR3 is 19 residues long. The CDR3 here is CASSRRLQGVGSGANVLTF. For the CDR3, the DNA is TGCGCCAGCAGCCGCCGCCTACAGGGAGTGGGCTCTGGGGCCAACGTCCTGACTTTC.

The chain couples TRBV19 to TRBJ2-1; 8 nucleotides match TRBD2. From germline, CDR1 is LNHDA and CDR2 SQIVND (reference sequence). CDR3 length: 15 residues. V was clipped by 6 bases and J by 8 bases; unmatched bases: 12. CDR3 sequence: CASSKSGSLVDEQFF. In DNA form, the CDR3 reads TGTGCCAGTAGCAAGAGCGGGAGTCTTGTGGATGAGCAGTTCTTC.

This clone was seen a single time. This rearrangement joins TRBV9 to TRBJ1-1; 7 bases are a match to TRBD1. CDR1 is SGDLS, CDR2 YYNGEE, per germline. J lost 0 bases, V lost 7 bases, and 6 bases had no gene match. This CDR3 region has 14 residues. The CDR3 spells CASAGTAMNTEAFF. The DNA of the CDR3 is TGTGCCAGCGCCGGGACAGCCATGAACACTGAAGCTTTCTTT.

The V and J genes are TRBV28 and TRBJ1-1, with 7 bases fitting TRBD1. Germline V gene sequence: CDR1 MDHEN, CDR2 SYDVKM. V dropped 8 bases and J dropped 2; count of bases not matched to a gene: 11. The CDR3 runs 15 residues. The CDR3 reads CASGLAQGRNTEAFF. The CDR3 bases are TGTGCCAGCGGACTTGCACAGGGGCGAAACACTGAAGCTTTCTTT.

The chain recombines TRBV7-9 with TRBJ2-3; a possible D gene is TRBD2 (5 bases). Trimming left V 3 bases short and J 4 bases short, with 8 bases between. CDR1 is SEHNR, CDR2 FQNEAQ, per germline (reference sequence). There are 13 residues in the CDR3. Here the CDR3 reads CASSFGRADTQYF. CDR3 DNA sequence: TGTGCCAGCAGCTTCGGGCGGGCAGATACGCAGTATTTT.

The chain recombines TRBV7-2 with TRBJ2-2; D gene unclear. Germline values: CDR1 SGHTA, CDR2 FQGNSA. The CDR3 totals 16 residues. V was clipped by 0 bases and J by 3 bases, with 11 bases between them. CDR3 in amino acids: CASSLARPRDTGELFF. The DNA for the CDR3 is TGTGCCAGCAGCTTAGCCCGCCCTCGGGACACCGGGGAGCTGTTTTTT.

This clone has only a few counts. J is TRBJ2-1 and V is TRBV2; TRBD1 is a possible D gene (7 bases). Germline CDR1 is SNHLY and CDR2 is FYNNEI. Trimming shortened V by 6 bases and J by 0 bases, and 12 bases separated the two germline ends. The CDR3 covers 15 residues. In DNA form, the CDR3 reads TGTGCCAGCAGGTTCCAGGGGGGCTCCTACAATGAGCAGTTCTTC. It codes for CASRFQGGSYNEQFF. Full variable domain (outside the CDR3, taken from reference TRBV2 and TRBJ2-1): EPEVTQTPSHQVTQMGQEVILRCVPISNHLYFYWYRQILGQKVEFLVSFYNNEISEKSEIFDDQFSVERPDGSNFTLKIRSTKLEDSAMYFCASRFQGGSYNEQFFGPGTRLTVL.

The chain links TRBV6-5 to TRBJ2-1, with D possibly TRBD2 on 5 matching bases. This CDR3 region has 14 residues. Trimming took 9 bases from V and 2 from J, leaving 14 bases between them. CDR1 is MNHEY, CDR2 SVGAGI, per germline. As DNA, the CDR3 is TGTGCCAGGGACCCGGACTTCACCTACAATGAGCAGTTCTTC. Translated: CARDPDFTYNEQFF.

The chain's CDR3 is CASSPDGNKRDGQFF. CDR3 in DNA: TGCGCCAGCAGCCCTGACGGGAATAAGCGCGACGGGCAGTTCTTC. V usage is TRBV5-1 and J usage is TRBJ2-1; a weak D match, TRBD2 (5 bases). Germline V lookup: CDR1 SGHRS, CDR2 YFSETQ. The CDR3 spans 15 residues. With 4 bases removed from V and 12 bases from J, the gap between germline ends came to 23 bases.

The V and J genes are TRBV7-2 and TRBJ1-5; D remains ambiguous. The V end was cut by 1 base, the J end by 0 bases, with 16 bases between. Germline V gene sequence: CDR1 SGHTA, CDR2 FQGNSA. The CDR3 is 18 amino acids. The CDR3 DNA follows: TGTGCCAGCAGCTTAGTTCGGGAGGTTCGGGATAGCAATCAGCCCCAGCATTTT. The encoded protein is CASSLVREVRDSNQPQHF.

The chain carries TRBV19 and TRBJ1-2, with a possible D match to TRBD1 (5 bases). Germline V gives CDR1 LNHDA, CDR2 SQIVND (reference sequence). The CDR3 totals 14 residues. V lost 3 bases and J lost 10, with 18 bases in between. The CDR3 loop is CASSMGGERALYTF. CDR3 bases: TGTGCCAGTAGTATGGGAGGGGAGCGGGCGCTCTACACCTTC.

The chain is built from TRBV7-6 and TRBJ2-1, with 13 bases lining up with TRBD2. The CDR3 length is 15 residues. Trimming took 1 base from V and 7 from J; bases not matched to a gene: 1. CDR1 is SGHVS and CDR2 is FNYEAQ in the germline V gene. The CDR3 protein is CASSLELAGGNEQFF. The CDR3 nucleotides read TGTGCCAGCAGCTTAGAACTAGCGGGGGGGAATGAGCAGTTCTTC.

This chain links TRBV12-3 or TRBV12-4 with TRBJ1-1; D is possibly TRBD1 (5 bases). There are 13 residues in the CDR3. V lost 3 bases, J lost 11 bases, and 16 bases lay in between. Here the CDR3 reads CASSFDQGSRAFF. The CDR3, as DNA: TGTGCCAGCAGTTTTGACCAGGGTAGTAGGGCTTTCTTT.

The genes are TRBV3-1 (or the pseudogene TRBV3-2) and TRBJ2-1; D unresolved. Trimming cost V 4 bases and J 9 bases, with 19 bases left between them. The CDR3 is 15 residues long. The V gene's germline CDR1 is LGHDT and CDR2 YNNKEL (reference sequence). Here the CDR3 reads CASSLNRGVGGEQFF. DNA of the CDR3: TGTGCCAGCAGCCTTAACCGCGGTGTCGGCGGTGAGCAGTTCTTC.

The V call is TRBV6-1, the J call TRBJ1-5; 9 nucleotides match TRBD1. The germline gives CDR1 MNHNS, CDR2 SASEGT. The CDR3 has 15 amino acids. V lost 8 bases to trimming and J lost 7 bases; unmatched junction nucleotides: 12. CDR3 residues: CASVNPGTGRQPQHF. DNA of the CDR3: TGTGCCAGCGTAAACCCCGGGACAGGGAGGCAGCCCCAGCATTTT.

This sequence joins TRBV3-1 (or the pseudogene TRBV3-2) and TRBJ1-6; D unresolved. Looked up from germline, CDR1 is LGHDT and CDR2 is YNNKEL (reference sequence). This CDR3 has 14 residues. Trimming removed 2 bases at V and 7 bases at J, with 9 bases between. CDR3 region: CASSQQDGNSPLHF. In nucleotides, the CDR3 is TGTGCCAGCAGCCAACAGGATGGGAATTCACCCCTCCACTTT.

The chain employs TRBV6-2 or TRBV6-3 and TRBJ2-2, with 11 bases identical to TRBD2. The CDR3 has 15 residues. After removal of 4 bases from V and 6 bases from J, the junction contained 4 bases not matched to a gene. CDR1 is MNHEY, CDR2 SVGEGT, per germline. CDR3 region: CASSSISGRAGELFF. CDR3 DNA sequence: TGTGCCAGCAGTTCGATTAGCGGGAGGGCCGGGGAGCTGTTTTTT.

The chain uses TRBV2 and TRBJ2-5; possibly TRBD1 for D (6 bases). Trimming took 5 bases from V and 1 from J, leaving 17 bases between them. The CDR3 runs 16 residues. Germline lookup yields CDR1 SNHLY and CDR2 FYNNEI. The CDR3 nucleotides read TGTGCCAGCAGTATCAATGGGGGCGTAACCCAAGAGACCCAGTACTTC. The encoded protein is CASSINGGVTQETQYF.

The sample holds one count of this clone. CDR3 in amino acids: CASSLGRRGNQPQHF. The CDR3 bases are TGTGCCAGCAGCTTGGGGCGGCGGGGCAATCAGCCCCAGCATTTT. The chain links TRBV5-6 to TRBJ1-5; no firm D call. CDR1 SGHDT and CDR2 YYEEEE come from the germline V gene. The CDR3 is 15 residues long. With 0 bases removed from V and 2 bases from J, the gap between germline ends came to 9 bases.

V is TRBV2 and J is TRBJ2-2; D possibly corresponds to TRBD1 (5 bases). Trimming stripped 6 bases from V and 5 bases from J, with 10 bases between. The CDR3 length is 13 residues. Germline V gene data show CDR1 as SNHLY and CDR2 as FYNNEI. The CDR3 loop reads CASRKRGTGELFF. The CDR3 nucleotides read TGTGCCAGCAGAAAAAGGGGAACCGGGGAGCTGTTTTTT.

The rearrangement links TRBV27 to TRBJ1-2; possible D gene TRBD1, 6 bases. The CDR3 spans 14 residues. The V end lost 2 bases, the J end lost 6 bases, and 13 bases lay between the germline ends. In germline, CDR1 is MNHEY, CDR2 SMNVEV (reference sequence). CDR3 in amino acids: CASSLELGAHGYTF. For the CDR3, the DNA is TGTGCCAGCAGTTTAGAGTTGGGGGCGCATGGCTACACCTTC.

This chain uses TRBV2 with TRBJ1-1; a weak D match, TRBD1 (5 bases). This CDR3 spans 13 amino acids. Germline V CDR1 and CDR2: SNHLY, FYNNEI. Trimming stripped 8 bases from V and 4 bases from J, with 14 bases between. DNA for the CDR3: TGTGCCAGCGAAGTGATGGGGGGCACTGAAGCTTTCTTT. Its protein product is CASEVMGGTEAFF. The full variable domain, its missing parts supplied by reference TRBV2 and TRBJ1-1, is EPEVTQTPSHQVTQMGQEVILRCVPISNHLYFYWYRQILGQKVEFLVSFYNNEISEKSEIFDDQFSVERPDGSNFTLKIRSTKLEDSAMYFCASEVMGGTEAFFGQGTRLTVV.

The J gene is TRBJ1-1, the V gene TRBV5-1, with D possibly being TRBD1 (5 bases). Germline values: CDR1 SGHRS, CDR2 YFSETQ. V lost 0 bases to trimming and J lost 8 bases, with 11 bases between them. This CDR3 region has 13 residues. The CDR3 loop is CASSLVGDGEAFF. Written as DNA, the CDR3 is TGCGCCAGCAGCTTGGTAGGGGATGGAGAAGCTTTCTTT.

The chain joins TRBV18 to TRBJ2-3; D call uncertain. Germline V gives CDR1 KGHSH, CDR2 LQKENI. Trimming removed 1 base at V and 1 base at J, with 6 bases between. The CDR3 runs 14 residues. The CDR3 DNA reads as TGTGCCAGCTCACCACGCGAGGGCACAGATACGCAGTATTTT. It codes for CASSPREGTDTQYF.

This rearrangement joins TRBV3-1 (or the pseudogene TRBV3-2) to TRBJ2-3; TRBD2 aligns across 8 bases. Germline V gene lookup returns CDR1 LGHDT and CDR2 YNNKEL (reference sequence). V was clipped by 5 bases and J by 2 bases; unmatched bases: 6. The CDR3 covers 15 residues. The DNA of the CDR3 is TGTGCCAGCAGCTTCGGGACTAGTGACACAGATACGCAGTATTTT. Translated: CASSFGTSDTDTQYF.

This chain links TRBV10-3 with TRBJ1-1; unclear D gene. The CDR3 runs to 12 residues. Between the trimmed V and J ends, which lost 0 bases and 11 bases, there was a span of 10 bases. Germline loops: CDR1 ENHRY, CDR2 SYGVKD. CDR3 loop: CAISESDSTAFF. CDR3 coding DNA: TGTGCCATCAGTGAGTCGGACTCGACGGCTTTCTTT.

At least ten counts were recorded for this clone. This CDR3 reads CASSVGREKNIQYF. In nucleotides, the CDR3 is TGTGCCAGCAGCGTAGGACGGGAGAAAAACATTCAGTACTTC. This chain uses TRBV9 with TRBJ2-4; D might be TRBD2 (6 bases). CDR1 is SGDLS, CDR2 YYNGEE, per germline. V was trimmed by 0 bases and J by 4 bases, leaving 8 bases between them. The CDR3 has 14 residues.

The V gene is TRBV12-5, the J gene TRBJ1-5; D gene uncertain. The V end lost 7 bases, the J end lost 0 bases, and 10 bases lay between the germline ends. Germline V gene data show CDR1 as LGHNT and CDR2 as FRNRAP. The CDR3 spans 14 residues. The CDR3 DNA reads as TGTGCTAGTGTGCGGGGTAATAGCAATCAGCCCCAGCATTTT. Its translation is CASVRGNSNQPQHF. Drawing the rest from reference TRBV12-5 and TRBJ1-5, the complete variable domain is DARVTQTPRHKVTEMGQEVTMRCQPILGHNTVFWYRQTMMQGLELLAYFRNRAPLDDSGMPKDRFSAEMPDATLATLKIQPSEPRDSAVYFCASVRGNSNQPQHFGDGTRLSIL.